Below, one T cell receptor (beta chain) is given with its context. While infection was still active, Seattle patients were enrolled and then followed longitudinally. The entry originates in a study of blood T cell repertoires in COVID-19. Turning to the study itself: The samples span acute and convalescent COVID-19 from the United States, Italy and Spain. PBMCs, B-cell-depleted T cells, or T cells were the source of the cDNA or gDNA that made up the material.

V lost 2 bases to trimming and J lost 5 bases, with 15 bases between them. Germline V gene sequence: CDR1 SQVTM, CDR2 ANQGSEA. The CDR3 totals 14 residues. In the original processing: Quantification of nucleated cells was approximated via reference gene primer amplification. TCRdb's copy holds only in-frame clones and misses some; the assay was immunoSEQ multiplex PCR. The D gene and trimming were derived from the DNA, and the V and J assignments and clone size from that table. Here the sample spans approximately 120,000 clones, about 81% being singletons. The sample taken for sequencing was peripheral blood. The TCR originated in a man aged 30 to 45 with COVID-19, enrolled during active disease. The chain recombines TRBV29-1 with TRBJ2-5; TRBD2 might be the D (6 bases). CDR3 nucleotides: TGCAGCGTTGAATTAGGAGGGTTCGGGGAGACCCAGTACTTC. Translation gives CSVELGGFGETQYF.